The subject of this entry is one T cell receptor beta chain. The target antigen is unknown. Germline-derived CDR1 and CDR2 are SGHDT and YYEEEE. V was trimmed by 2 bases and J by 8 bases, leaving 17 bases between them. The CDR3 contains 15 residues. The data stem from a study of monozygotic twins with cystic fibrosis. Study-wide context: Library input was around 3.1 micrograms of fragmented DNA, with roughly 14 PCR cycles. Study conclusions and caveats: Monozygotic CF twin pairs shared significantly more nucleotide-identical clonotypes than unrelated CF individuals did. J usage was most co-twin-similar in 8 of 16 pairs, V in 13. Shared CDR3 numbers were not associated with age, concordance or severity.

Profiled with immunoSEQ multiplex PCR; TCRdb holds only in-frame clones, not every one. The sample records 30,000 to 35,000 clones, 80% to 95% being singletons. The chain joins TRBV5-6 to TRBJ2-1; D possibly uses TRBD1 or TRBD2 (6 bases each). The sample comprised blood. This sequence originates from a girl aged 2 to 9 with cystic fibrosis. The CDR3 bases are TGTGCCAGCAGCTTAACAGGGACTGTTTTCGATGAGCAGTTCTTC. It is translated as CASSLTGTVFDEQFF.